The table lists the clone carrying this T cell receptor beta chain with a few counts. What it recognizes is unknown. These data belong to a study of regulatory T cells in long-lasting Graves disease. At the level of the study: To qualify as persistent, Graves' disease required over 5 years of antithyroid drugs with positive TSH receptor antibodies.

Study-wide results and caveats: Persistent cases favored TRBV28, TRBJ1-2 and TRBJ2-5.

In germline, CDR1 is SGHTA, CDR2 FQGNSA. The CDR3 extends over 18 amino acids. Trimming cost V 3 bases and J 3 bases; bases outside gene matches: 13. The sample's time point: persistent/refractory GD, antithyroid drugs over 5 years with positive TRAb. The authors made the TCR library using RNA they extracted from PBMCs. Construction of the TCR beta libraries employed iRepertoire HTBI primers in conjunction with Arm-PCR of CDR3 regions. One entry per CDR3 protein results from TCRdb running MiXCR on the multiplex PCR reads. The sample holds around 400,000 distinct CDR3 sequences, less than 25% seen once.

The receptor was derived from a female donor with Graves disease. The chain recombines TRBV7-2 with TRBJ2-7; 11 bases agree with TRBD1. The source was peripheral blood mononuclear cells (PBMCs), collected when the disease was refractory, from a patient treated with antithyroid drugs. The DNA for the CDR3 is TGTGCCAGCAGCTTCTCCGGACAGGGGGCCTTGCGGGTCTACGAGCAGTACTTC. Translated: CASSFSGQGALRVYEQYF.